Shown below are 2 T cell receptor beta chains from a single sample sequenced in a study of T cell repertoires in cytomegalovirus infection (dated by TCRdb to between 2019 and 2020). Sequencing used an Illumina HiSeq 1500. The public sequencing data were trimmed at Q25 with fastp and processed into clonotypes with MiXCR by TCRdb, which kept only in-frame beta chains. Every CDR3 protein is listed once, alongside the most common genes and DNA of its rows. In all, the sample holds 500,000 to 600,000 distinct CDR3 sequences, and more than 15% of those were seen once. Of the sample, 24% is held by the ten largest clones. The sample comprised CD8+ T cells from PBMCs. The receptors shown here come from a human donor in good health (CMV status not recorded). Some clones in this sample may be carry-over from other donors' samples.

This clonotype turned up a few times. The chain is built from TRBV27 and TRBJ2-7; D assignment may be TRBD1 or TRBD2 (5 bases each). This CDR3 is 17 amino acids long. With 0 bases removed from V and 2 bases from J, the gap between germline ends came to 17 bases. Germline values: CDR1 MNHEY, CDR2 SMNVEV (reference sequence). CDR3 sequence: CASSLSWQMGVTYEQYF. The CDR3 nucleotides are TGTGCCAGCAGTTTATCGTGGCAGATGGGGGTTACCTACGAGCAGTACTTC.

Only a few counts were recorded for this clonotype. V is TRBV10-3 and J is TRBJ2-7; 11 bases are shared with TRBD1. With 2 bases clipped from V and 6 bases from J, the junction kept 12 bases outside the gene matches. The CDR3 has 17 amino acids. The germline V gene encodes CDR1 ENHRY and CDR2 SYGVKD. The CDR3 sequence: CAISESLGTGGRSEQYF. The CDR3 nucleotides read TGTGCCATCAGTGAGAGTCTGGGGACAGGGGGTCGGAGCGAGCAGTACTTC.